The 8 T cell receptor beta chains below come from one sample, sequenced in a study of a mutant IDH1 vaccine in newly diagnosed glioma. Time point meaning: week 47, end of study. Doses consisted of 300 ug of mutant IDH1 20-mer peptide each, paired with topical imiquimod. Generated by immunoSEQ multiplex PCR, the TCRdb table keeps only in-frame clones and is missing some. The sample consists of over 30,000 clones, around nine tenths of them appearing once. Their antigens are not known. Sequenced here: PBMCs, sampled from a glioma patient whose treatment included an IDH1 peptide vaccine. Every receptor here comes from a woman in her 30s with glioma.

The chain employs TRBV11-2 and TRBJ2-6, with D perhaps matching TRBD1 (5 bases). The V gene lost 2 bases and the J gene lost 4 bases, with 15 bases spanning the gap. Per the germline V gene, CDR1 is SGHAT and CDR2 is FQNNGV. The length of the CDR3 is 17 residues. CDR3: CASSLLDTGRGANVLTF. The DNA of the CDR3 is TGTGCCAGCAGCTTATTGGACACCGGGCGGGGGGCCAACGTCCTGACTTTC.

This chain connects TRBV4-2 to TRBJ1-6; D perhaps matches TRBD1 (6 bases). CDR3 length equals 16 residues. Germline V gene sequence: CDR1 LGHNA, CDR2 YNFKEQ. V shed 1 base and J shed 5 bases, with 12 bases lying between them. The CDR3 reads CASSQGWDTDNSPLHF. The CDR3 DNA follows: TGTGCCAGCAGCCAAGGCTGGGACACGGATAATTCACCCCTCCACTTT.

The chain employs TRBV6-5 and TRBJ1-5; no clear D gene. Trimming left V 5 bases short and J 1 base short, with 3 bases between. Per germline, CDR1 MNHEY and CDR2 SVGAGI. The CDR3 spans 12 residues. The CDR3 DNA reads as TGTGCCAGCAGTAACAGCAATCAGCCCCAGCATTTT. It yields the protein CASSNSNQPQHF.

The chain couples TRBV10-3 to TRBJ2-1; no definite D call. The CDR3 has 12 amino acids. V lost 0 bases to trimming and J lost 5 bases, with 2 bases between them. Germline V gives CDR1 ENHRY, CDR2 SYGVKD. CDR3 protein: CAISESHNEQFF. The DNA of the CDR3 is TGTGCCATCAGTGAGTCCCACAATGAGCAGTTCTTC.

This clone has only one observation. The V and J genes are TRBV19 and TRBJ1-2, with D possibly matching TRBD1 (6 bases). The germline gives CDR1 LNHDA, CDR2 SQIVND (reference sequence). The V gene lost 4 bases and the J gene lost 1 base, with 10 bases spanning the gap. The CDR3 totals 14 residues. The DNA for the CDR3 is TGTGCCAGTAGTACCATGGACAGTAACTATGGCTACACCTTC. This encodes CASSTMDSNYGYTF.

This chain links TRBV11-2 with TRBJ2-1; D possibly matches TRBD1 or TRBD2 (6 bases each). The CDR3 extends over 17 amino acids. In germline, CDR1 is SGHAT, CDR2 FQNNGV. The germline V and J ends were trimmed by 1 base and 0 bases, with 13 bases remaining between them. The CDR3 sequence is CASSLVGGKSSYNEQFF. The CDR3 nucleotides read TGTGCCAGCAGCTTAGTGGGGGGCAAGAGCTCCTACAATGAGCAGTTCTTC.

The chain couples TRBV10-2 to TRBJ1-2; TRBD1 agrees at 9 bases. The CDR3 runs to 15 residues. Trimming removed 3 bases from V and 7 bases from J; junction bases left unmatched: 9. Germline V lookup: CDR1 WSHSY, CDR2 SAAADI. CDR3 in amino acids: CASSDPGQGGSGYTF. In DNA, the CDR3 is TGCGCCAGCAGTGACCCGGGACAGGGAGGCAGTGGCTACACCTTC.

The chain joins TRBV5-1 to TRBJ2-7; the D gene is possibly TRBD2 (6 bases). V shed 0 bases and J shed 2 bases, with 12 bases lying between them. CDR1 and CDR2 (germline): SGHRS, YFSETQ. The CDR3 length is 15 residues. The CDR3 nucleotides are TGCGCCAGCAGCTTGGAAGTGGGGGGAGCCTACGAGCAGTACTTC. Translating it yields CASSLEVGGAYEQYF.